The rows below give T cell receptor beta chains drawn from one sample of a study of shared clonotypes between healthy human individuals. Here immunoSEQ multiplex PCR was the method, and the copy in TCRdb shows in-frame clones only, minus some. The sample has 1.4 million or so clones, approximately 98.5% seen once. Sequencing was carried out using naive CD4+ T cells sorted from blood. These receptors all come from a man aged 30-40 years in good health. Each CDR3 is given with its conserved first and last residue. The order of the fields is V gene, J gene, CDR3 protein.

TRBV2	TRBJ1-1	CASSAEGVTEAFF
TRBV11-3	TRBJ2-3	CASSPRTSGPSTDTQYF
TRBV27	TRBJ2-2	CASSLWVGENTGELFF
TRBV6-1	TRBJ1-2	CASSDRANYGYTF
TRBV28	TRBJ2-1	CASSLPGLAGGWTYNEQFF
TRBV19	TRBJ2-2	CASSAGGGELFF
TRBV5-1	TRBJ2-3	CASSLVVFGRDTDTQYF
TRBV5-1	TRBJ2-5	CASSPGLAGPWETQYF
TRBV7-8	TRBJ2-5	CLLVAVVETQYF
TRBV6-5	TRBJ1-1	CASSYGGPDTEAFF
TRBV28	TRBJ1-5	CASSSTDYSNQPQHF
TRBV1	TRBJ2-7	CTSSHREGQDYEQYF
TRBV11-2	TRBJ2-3	CASRQGPKVTDTQYF
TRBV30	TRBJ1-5	CAWEQGKGQPQHF
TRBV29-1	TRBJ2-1	CSVEEAGQRAANEQFF
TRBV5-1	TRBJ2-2	CASSPGTSGWGGTGELFF
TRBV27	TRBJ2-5	CASSSPSTGGETQYF
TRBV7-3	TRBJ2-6	CASSPRGPGANVLTF
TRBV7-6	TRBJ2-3	CASSPIRRDTQYF
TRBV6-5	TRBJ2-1	CASSYQGLAYNEQFF
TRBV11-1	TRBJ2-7	CASSLAPTSSYEQYF
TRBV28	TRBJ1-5	CASTGLGQPQHF
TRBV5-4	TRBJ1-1	CASSLGAGDKAFF
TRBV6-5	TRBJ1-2	CASSSQLRQGPHGYTF
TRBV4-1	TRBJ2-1	CASSQGWRDPDSSYNEQFF
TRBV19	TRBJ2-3	CASRRTGLGTDTQYF
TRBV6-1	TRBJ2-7	CASSEGVYEDEQYF
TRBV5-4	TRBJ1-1	CASSLANRQGFTEAFF